One and the same sample provided the 17 T cell receptor beta chains below, sequenced in a study of T-cell reconstitution after alpha-beta-depleted transplantation in children. Preparation of the TCRbeta library was carried out with unique molecular identifiers. MiXCR, run by TCRdb on the PCR reads, gives a single entry per CDR3 protein. The data contain hundreds of thousands of distinct CDR3 sequences, about 12% of them singletons. Specimen: PBMCs, collected before TCRalphabeta/CD19-depleted stem cell transplant. Receptor source: a girl under 10 years old with congenital amegakaryocytic thrombocytopenia, due to receive a stem cell transplant.

A few counts support this clonotype. One base away lies a much larger clone, so this may be a sequencing read error. The J gene is TRBJ2-7, the V gene TRBV3-1, with TRBD2 as a possible D gene (6 bases). The CDR3 is 11 residues long. Trimming removed 8 bases from V and 2 bases from J, with 7 bases in between. CDR1 LGHDT and CDR2 YNNKEL come from the germline V gene (reference sequence). The CDR3 coding sequence is TGTGCCAGCCGCGGGACCTACGAGCAGTACTTC. Its protein product is CASRGTYEQYF.

This clonotype came up a few times. This chain connects TRBV6-6 to TRBJ2-7; D gene unclear. V was clipped by 5 bases and J by 5 bases, with 10 bases between them. The CDR3 is made up of 12 amino acids. Germline V CDR1 and CDR2: MNHNY, SVGAGI (reference sequence). The CDR3 region has the DNA TGTGCCAGCAGTCCCGGTTCGAACGAGCAGTACTTC. Translated, it gives CASSPGSNEQYF.

The V and J genes are TRBV5-6 and TRBJ1-5; 8 nucleotides agree with TRBD1. The germline V gene encodes CDR1 SGHDT and CDR2 YYEEEE. The V segment lost 4 bases and the J segment 7 bases; nucleotides outside the gene matches: 10. The CDR3 totals 15 residues. Here the CDR3 reads CASSRSGTGYQPQHF. CDR3 DNA: TGTGCCAGCAGCAGATCCGGGACAGGTTACCAGCCCCAGCATTTT.

This clonotype was counted ten times or more. The chain uses TRBV20-1 and TRBJ2-3, with TRBD2 matching 7 bases. The germline CDR1 and CDR2 sequences are DFQATT and SNEGSKA (reference sequence). J lost 3 bases, V lost 0 bases, and 9 bases had no gene match. The CDR3 sequence is 16 residues long. The CDR3 loop reads CSARDLYPLATDTQYF. CDR3 DNA: TGCAGTGCTAGAGATTTATATCCACTAGCGACAGATACGCAGTATTTT.

This chain links TRBV4-2 with TRBJ2-3; the match to TRBD1 covers 8 bases. The ends lost 0 bases at V and 1 base at J; junction bases unmatched: 3. The CDR3 is 16 residues long. Germline V lookup: CDR1 LGHNA, CDR2 YNFKEQ. CDR3 region: CASSQEDRAGTDTQYF. The CDR3 nucleotides are TGTGCCAGCAGCCAAGAGGACAGGGCTGGCACAGATACGCAGTATTTT.

The rearrangement joins TRBV12-3 or TRBV12-4 to TRBJ1-3; D is uncertain. The CDR3 covers 14 residues. V lost 6 bases, J lost 1 base, and 10 bases lay in between. The CDR3 loop reads CASSLLISGNTIYF. CDR3 DNA sequence: TGTGCCAGCAGCCTACTGATATCTGGAAACACCATATATTTT.

The CDR3 DNA follows: TGTGCCAGCAGTGCTAGGGGCGGACATCCCTACGAGCAGTACTTC. It is translated as CASSARGGHPYEQYF. The chain has TRBV28 and TRBJ2-7; tentative D call: TRBD1 (5 bases). Germline V CDR1 and CDR2: MDHEN, SYDVKM. V was trimmed by 5 bases and J by 2 bases, leaving 16 bases between them. CDR3 length equals 15 residues.

This clonotype was counted only a few times. The chain carries TRBV6-1 and TRBJ2-1; tentative D call: TRBD2 (5 bases). V lost 2 bases to trimming and J lost 10 bases, with 9 bases between them. The CDR3 is 12 amino acids. Per germline, CDR1 MNHNS and CDR2 SASEGT. CDR3 nucleotides: TGTGCCAGCAGTGAACTTGGAGGAGAGCAGTTCTTC. Translated: CASSELGGEQFF.

The chain is built from TRBV7-2 and TRBJ2-7, with 7 positions matching TRBD1. J lost 3 bases, V lost 1 base, and 12 bases had no gene match. Germline lookup yields CDR1 SGHTA and CDR2 FQGNSA. The CDR3 covers 17 residues. CDR3 residues: CASSLGTLGSGGYEQYF. CDR3 in DNA: TGTGCCAGCAGCTTAGGCACATTAGGATCAGGGGGCTACGAGCAGTACTTC.

This clonotype appeared a few times. J is TRBJ1-4 and V is TRBV12-5; D gene ambiguous. This CDR3 is 15 amino acids long. Trimming took off 0 bases at V and 8 bases at J, with 13 bases between the two ends. Germline V gene lookup returns CDR1 LGHNT and CDR2 FRNRAP. CDR3 in DNA: TGTGCTAGTGGTTTGGTCGAGTACAAAGACGAAAAACTGTTTTTT. Its translation: CASGLVEYKDEKLFF.

Only a few counts were recorded for this clonotype. The chain recombines TRBV20-1 with TRBJ2-5; 11 bases line up with TRBD2. From germline, CDR1 is DFQATT and CDR2 SNEGSKA (reference sequence). With V trimmed by 3 bases and J by 7 bases, 13 bases remained unmatched. The CDR3 is 16 residues long. Written as DNA, the CDR3 is TGCAGTGCTAGTCCCGCCTTAGCGGGAGGGCAGGGGACCCAGTACTTC. Amino acid sequence: CSASPALAGGQGTQYF.

This clonotype has a count of ten or more. The CDR3 loop is CATGQGERYEQFF. CDR3 sequence (DNA): TGTGCCACCGGGCAGGGGGAAAGATATGAGCAGTTCTTC. The J gene is TRBJ2-1, the V gene TRBV24-1; TRBD1 agrees at 7 bases. The CDR3 extends over 13 amino acids. V trimming: 9 bases; J trimming: 8 bases; junction bases outside the gene matches: 9. Germline V gene sequence: CDR1 KGHDR, CDR2 SFDVKD.

The J gene is TRBJ1-1, the V gene TRBV5-1; D is unclear. From germline, CDR1 is SGHRS and CDR2 YFSETQ. V dropped 0 bases and J dropped 5 bases, with 14 bases sitting between them. The CDR3 extends over 15 amino acids. Here the CDR3 DNA reads TGCGCCAGCAGCTTGGACAGCGCCTTAGGAACTGAAGCTTTCTTT. As protein: CASSLDSALGTEAFF.

This clonotype appeared many times. The chain links TRBV5-1 to TRBJ2-1, with D perhaps given as TRBD1 or TRBD2 (5 bases each). From germline, CDR1 is SGHRS and CDR2 YFSETQ. CDR3 length equals 16 residues. V lost 5 bases and J 4 bases, leaving 19 bases between the germline ends. Here the CDR3 reads CASRKFEGTEYNEQFF. The CDR3, as DNA: TGCGCCAGCAGAAAATTTGAGGGGACGGAATACAATGAGCAGTTCTTC.

This clonotype was picked up many times. V usage is TRBV20-1 and J usage is TRBJ2-3, with D possibly TRBD2 on 5 matching bases. CDR3 size: 13 residues. Germline CDR1 and CDR2: DFQATT and SNEGSKA (reference sequence). With 3 bases removed from V and 1 base from J, the gap between germline ends came to 8 bases. In DNA, the CDR3 is TGCAGTGCTAGTGCCGGGGGCACAGATACGCAGTATTTT. Translated: CSASAGGTDTQYF.

This clonotype was counted at least ten times. Sequence at one end of the junction differs from germline and may be a read error. The chain uses TRBV4-2 and TRBJ2-1; 7 nucleotides match TRBD1. The V gene's germline CDR1 is LGHNA and CDR2 YNFKEQ. The CDR3 has 12 residues. The CDR3 region is CASRQGGTEQFF. For the CDR3, the DNA is TGTGCCAGCAGGCAAGGGGGCACTGAGCAGTTCTTC.

The chain has TRBV7-8 and TRBJ2-1; D is perhaps TRBD2 (5 bases). The length of the CDR3 is 12 residues. CDR1 is SGHVS and CDR2 is FQNEAQ in the germline V gene. V lost 5 bases to trimming and J lost 9 bases, with 11 bases between them. As DNA, the CDR3 is TGTGCCAGCAGCCAACTAGTGGGTGAGCAGTTCTTC. Amino acid sequence: CASSQLVGEQFF.